These T cell receptor beta chains were read from a single sample in a study of post-analysis software for immune sequencing data. TCRdb re-called the PCR reads with MiXCR, one entry per CDR3 protein. The sample holds roughly 600,000 distinct CDR3 sequences, around 44% seen once. The source material was blood. These receptors all come from a girl aged 10-17 years with multiple sclerosis. The CDR3 runs from the conserved cysteine through the conserved F or W. A D gene is named only where the DNA matches it firmly. Clone size, where shown, is once, few, many, or a class for clones that have expanded.

>TRBJ2-7|TRBV5-5|few|TRBD1
TGTGCCAGCAGCTTGGACAGGGGGCCCCCGTACTTC
CASSLDRGPPYF
>TRBJ2-7|TRBV7-9|NA|TRBD2
TGTGCCAGCAGCTTAGTAGCGGCAGCGGGAGGATTATTCTCCTACGAGCAGTACTTC
CASSLVAAAGGLFSYEQYF
>TRBJ2-3|TRBV29-1|few|TRBD2
TGCAGCGCGATTGCGGGGGGCGGCGATACGCAGTATTTT
CSAIAGGGDTQYF
>TRBJ2-4|TRBV7-2|NA|TRBD2
TGTGCCAGCAGAGATGAGGGGCGGGGGGATAAAAACATTCAGTACTTC
CASRDEGRGDKNIQYF
>TRBJ2-1|TRBV9|NA|NA
TGTGCCAGCAGCCCTCGGGTTGACAATGAGCAGTTCTTC
CASSPRVDNEQFF
>TRBJ1-2|TRBV29-1|NA|NA
TGCAGCGTTGATACGCAGGCAGCAGGCTACACCTTC
CSVDTQAAGYTF
>TRBJ2-7|TRBV5-1|NA|NA
TGCGCCAGCAGCTTGGTAGGGGACATCGACGAGCAGTACTTC
CASSLVGDIDEQYF
>TRBJ1-1|TRBV5-4|many|NA
TGTGCCAGCAGCCCGGGGACGAACACTGAAGCTTTCTTT
CASSPGTNTEAFF
>TRBJ2-7|TRBV5-1|few|TRBD1
TGCGCCAGCAGCTTGGACTGGACAGGGGGCTACGAGCAGTACTTC
CASSLDWTGGYEQYF
>TRBJ2-7|TRBV4-2|NA|NA
TGTGCCAGCAGCCAAGGAGCCAACGAGCAGTACTTC
CASSQGANEQYF
>TRBJ1-2|TRBV6-6|few|NA
TGTGCCAGCAGTGAGACGGGAGGGGATGGCTACACCTTC
CASSETGGDGYTF
>TRBJ2-1|TRBV7-2|NA|NA
TGTGCCAGCAGCGCACAGACAGGCGCTGGCAATGAGCAGTTCTTC
CASSAQTGAGNEQFF
>TRBJ2-1|TRBV7-2|NA|NA
TGTGCCAGCAGCGAATCGGGGAACTCCTACAATGAGCAGTTCTTC
CASSESGNSYNEQFF
>TRBJ2-3|TRBV27|NA|NA
TGTGCCAGCAACCCTCCTGGGGGCACAGATACGCAGTATTTT
CASNPPGGTDTQYF
>TRBJ2-1|TRBV6-6|NA|TRBD2
TGTGCCGGCAGTTACGGGAGGCTCAGCTCCTACAATGAGCAGTTCTTC
CAGSYGRLSSYNEQFF
>TRBJ2-6|TRBV7-6|NA|NA
TGTGCCAGCAGCTTAGCGATAGGGGGATCTGGGGCCAACGTCCGGACTTTC
CASSLAIGGSGANVRTF
>TRBJ2-1|TRBV28|NA|TRBD2
TGTGCCACCAAGGGGACTAGCGGGAACTCCTACAATGAGCAATTCTTC
CATKGTSGNSYNEQFF
>TRBJ1-1|TRBV4-1|few|NA
TGCGCCAACAGCGCGCAGGGTACAGGCACTGAAGCTTTCTTT
CANSAQGTGTEAFF
>TRBJ2-6|TRBV10-3|NA|NA
TGTGCCATCAGTGACCCGGACGGGGCCAACGTCCTGACTTTC
CAISDPDGANVLTF
>TRBJ1-6|TRBV5-1|NA|NA
TGCGCCAGCAGCTTGGGGGGTGGGGATTCACCCCTCCACTTT
CASSLGGGDSPLHF
>TRBJ2-3|TRBV7-2|NA|NA
TGTGCCAGCGGCTACGGAGGGCCCCCAGATACGCAGTATTTT
CASGYGGPPDTQYF
>TRBJ2-7|TRBV29-1|NA|TRBD1
TGCAGCGGTGTGGGACAGGGGAACGAGCAGTACTTC
CSGVGQGNEQYF
>TRBJ2-1|TRBV7-9|few|TRBD2
TGTGCCAGCAGCTTAGACCCCGGGAGGGTGTACAATGAGCAGTTCTTC
CASSLDPGRVYNEQFF
>TRBJ2-5|TRBV5-1|NA|TRBD2
TGCGCCAGCAGCCCAGGACTAGTACGGGAGACCCAGTACTTC
CASSPGLVRETQYF
>TRBJ2-5|TRBV5-1|NA|NA
TGCGCCAGCAGCCGAACAGGGGAGGAAGAGACCCAGTACTTC
CASSRTGEEETQYF
>TRBJ1-5|TRBV6-2/TRBV6-3|NA|NA
TGTGCCAGCAGTTACGGGAGGTACAATCAGCCCCAGCATTTT
CASSYGRYNQPQHF
>TRBJ2-7|TRBV10-3|NA|NA
TGTGCCATCAGTGAGGGGCAGGGAGGATACGAGCAGTACTTC
CAISEGQGGYEQYF
>TRBJ2-7|TRBV28|NA|TRBD2
TGTGCCACGCTAGCGGGAGGCCTCGGCGACGAGCAGTACTTC
CATLAGGLGDEQYF
>TRBJ2-5|TRBV4-1|NA|NA
TGCGCCAGCAGCCAAGATGGAATGGTCGAGACCCAGTACTTC
CASSQDGMVETQYF
>TRBJ2-1|TRBV6-6|NA|NA
TGTGCCAGCACTCGGACAGAGACCGACAACAATGGGCAGTTCTTC
CASTRTETDNNGQFF
>TRBJ2-3|TRBV7-3|few|TRBD2
TGTGCCAGCAGCTTAACGGCTAGCGGGGGAGGTCTCACAGATACGCAGTATTTT
CASSLTASGGGLTDTQYF
>TRBJ2-5|TRBV10-3|NA|NA
TGTGCCATCAGTGAATCCAGGCAGGTCGAAAAGACCCAGTACTTC
CAISESRQVEKTQYF
>TRBJ1-3|TRBV5-1|few|NA
TGCGCCAGCAGCTTGACAGGGACTGGAAACACCATATATTTT
CASSLTGTGNTIYF
>TRBJ2-1|TRBV4-1|once|TRBD2
TGCGCCAGCAGCCAAGATCTGAGACGAGCGGGATCCTACAATGAGCAGTTCTTC
CASSQDLRRAGSYNEQFF
>TRBJ2-1|TRBV4-2|NA|NA
TGTGCCAGCAGCCAAGAGGGGCCCTCAACAGTTGAGCAGTTCTTC
CASSQEGPSTVEQFF
>TRBJ1-2|TRBV12-3/TRBV12-4|NA|NA
TGTGCCAGCAGTTTTGGAGGGAATCTTAACTATGGCTACACCTTC
CASSFGGNLNYGYTF
>TRBJ2-1|TRBV19|NA|TRBD2
TGTGCCAGTAGTATAGATAACTTTAAGCGGGCTCCGCGGGGGGAGCAGTTCTTC
CASSIDNFKRAPRGEQFF
>TRBJ2-3|TRBV4-2|NA|NA
TGTGCCAGCAGCCAAGAGGAGGGACTGAGCACAGACACGCAGTATTTT
CASSQEEGLSTDTQYF
>TRBJ2-7|TRBV12-3/TRBV12-4|once|NA
TGTGCCAGCAGTTTATCGGGTGTGGAACAGGTCGTCTACGGGCAGTACTTC
CASSLSGVEQVVYGQYF
>TRBJ2-1|TRBV12-3/TRBV12-4|NA|NA
TGTGCCAGCAGTTCACAGGAGGGCTCCTACAATGAGCAGTTCTTC
CASSSQEGSYNEQFF
>TRBJ2-1|TRBV6-2/TRBV6-3|many|NA
TGTGCCAGCAGTTACTACCTCTTCAATGAGCAGTTCTTC
CASSYYLFNEQFF
>TRBJ2-4|TRBV5-1|NA|NA
TGCGCCAGCAGCCCCCGGATGGGGGAGGCCAAAAACATTCAGTACTTC
CASSPRMGEAKNIQYF
>TRBJ2-2|TRBV12-3/TRBV12-4|NA|NA
TGTGCCAGCAGTAATACAGGGTTGAACACCGGGGAGCTGTTTTTT
CASSNTGLNTGELFF
>TRBJ2-1|TRBV20-1|few|NA
TGCAGTGCTATGGGGGCAGGGGCCCCCAATGAGCAGTTCTTC
CSAMGAGAPNEQFF
>TRBJ2-4|TRBV3-1|NA|TRBD2
TGTGCCAGCAGCCAAGAACTAGCGGGAGCCACGCAGTACTTC
CASSQELAGATQYF
>TRBJ1-5|TRBV6-5|NA|TRBD1
TGTGCCAGCAGTTACAGACAGGGGGGTCAGCCCCAGCATTTT
CASSYRQGGQPQHF
>TRBJ2-3|TRBV20-1|NA|NA
TGCAGTGCTATTGCAGTTGATACGCAGTATTTT
CSAIAVDTQYF
>TRBJ2-7|TRBV5-1|NA|NA
TGCGCCAGCAGAGAGGGTGACGGAGAGCAGTACTTC
CASREGDGEQYF
>TRBJ2-3|TRBV7-7|few|TRBD2
TGTGCCAGCAGCTTGGGTGGGACTACTAGCACAGATACGCAGTATTTT
CASSLGGTTSTDTQYF
>TRBJ2-3|TRBV6-2/TRBV6-3|many|NA
TGTGCCAGCGATTCTAGGGGCGGCACGCAGTATTTT
CASDSRGGTQYF
>TRBJ1-4|TRBV28|NA|NA
TGTGCCAGCAGCTACACGTCAACTAATGAAAAACTGTTTTTT
CASSYTSTNEKLFF
>TRBJ2-1|TRBV5-1|NA|TRBD2
TGCGCCAGCAGCTTTTCTTCGGGAGGGATGGCCTACAATGAGCAGTTCTTC
CASSFSSGGMAYNEQFF
>TRBJ2-1|TRBV5-5|NA|TRBD2
TGTGCCAGCAGCCGGACTAGCGGGAACGATGAGCAGTTCTTC
CASSRTSGNDEQFF
>TRBJ2-3|TRBV30|NA|TRBD2
TGTGCCTGCACGGCTACTAGCGGCCCAGATACGCAGTATTTT
CACTATSGPDTQYF
>TRBJ2-1|TRBV20-1|NA|NA
TGCAGTGGCGATGGAGTTAACGGGAATGAGCAGTTCTTC
CSGDGVNGNEQFF
>TRBJ1-5|TRBV18|NA|TRBD1
TGTGCCAGCTCCCAGGACAGGCGCAATCAGCCCCAGCATTTT
CASSQDRRNQPQHF
>TRBJ2-7|TRBV7-8|NA|NA
TGTGCCAGCAGCGAAAGGGACGCGACCCTTTCCCAGTACTTC
CASSERDATLSQYF
>TRBJ2-3|TRBV6-5|NA|NA
TGTGCCAGCAGTATTCTAGGAGATACGCAGTATTTT
CASSILGDTQYF
>TRBJ1-2|TRBV14|NA|NA
TGTGCCAGCAGCCAAGATCGGGTTGGCTACACCTTC
CASSQDRVGYTF
>TRBJ2-7|TRBV12-3/TRBV12-4|NA|TRBD2
TGTGCCAGCAGTTTTGTAGCGGGAGAGCCCTACAATGAGCAGTACTTC
CASSFVAGEPYNEQYF